This paragraph reports one T cell receptor (beta chain). Its target is unknown. The record originates from a study of cytomegalovirus exposure and HLA in healthy donors. The study's findings and limits: Among TCR beta chains, those listed as cytomegalovirus-associated numbered 164. It was in a later analysis that TCR association rates were seen to vary by HLA locus, highest for DRB1 and lowest for HLA-C. HLA alleles were associated with 15,000 to 20,000 TCR beta sequences in a later analysis at 0.05 false discovery rate. Earlier analysis found most TCR beta V segments productive about 87% or about 30% of the time.

The V gene's germline CDR1 is SGHNT and CDR2 YENEEA. This CDR3 comprises 17 residues. After removal of 2 bases from V and 4 bases from J, the junction contained 10 bases not matched to a gene. PCR used 60 Vbeta primers and 13 Jbeta primers. Produced via immunoSEQ multiplex PCR; TCRdb's table is partial and in-frame only. This sample contains 150,000 to 200,000 clones. The rearrangement uses TRBV11-3 and TRBJ2-7; 11 bases map to TRBD1. Input material: PBMCs. This clonotype was sampled from a young man in good health and CMV-seronegative. DNA of the CDR3: TGTGCCAGCAGCTTATTCCCCCCGGACAGGGGGCGATACGAGCAGTACTTC. As protein: CASSLFPPDRGRYEQYF.